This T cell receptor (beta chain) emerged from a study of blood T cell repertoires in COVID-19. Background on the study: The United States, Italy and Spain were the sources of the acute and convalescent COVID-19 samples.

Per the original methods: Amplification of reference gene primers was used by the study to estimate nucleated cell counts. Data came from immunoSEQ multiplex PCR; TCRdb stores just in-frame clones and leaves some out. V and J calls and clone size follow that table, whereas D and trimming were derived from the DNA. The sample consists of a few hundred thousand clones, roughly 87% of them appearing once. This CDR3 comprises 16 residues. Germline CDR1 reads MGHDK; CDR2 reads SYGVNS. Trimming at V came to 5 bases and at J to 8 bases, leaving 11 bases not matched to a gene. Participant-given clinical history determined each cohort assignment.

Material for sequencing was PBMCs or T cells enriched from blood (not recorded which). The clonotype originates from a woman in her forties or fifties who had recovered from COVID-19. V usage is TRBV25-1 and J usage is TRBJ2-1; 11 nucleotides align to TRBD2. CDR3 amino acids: CASSRPSGGYGDEQFF. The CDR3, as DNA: TGTGCCAGCAGTCGGCCTAGCGGGGGGTATGGCGATGAGCAGTTCTTC.